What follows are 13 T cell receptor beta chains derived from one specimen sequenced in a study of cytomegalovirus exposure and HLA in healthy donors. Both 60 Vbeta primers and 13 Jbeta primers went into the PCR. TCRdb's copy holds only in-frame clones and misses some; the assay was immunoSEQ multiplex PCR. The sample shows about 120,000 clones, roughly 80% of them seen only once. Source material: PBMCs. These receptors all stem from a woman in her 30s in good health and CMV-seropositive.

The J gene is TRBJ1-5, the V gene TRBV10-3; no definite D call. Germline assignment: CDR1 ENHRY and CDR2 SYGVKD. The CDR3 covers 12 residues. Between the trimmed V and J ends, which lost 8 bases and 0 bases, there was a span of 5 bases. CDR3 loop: CAIANSNQPQHF. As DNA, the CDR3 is TGTGCCATCGCGAATAGCAATCAGCCCCAGCATTTT.

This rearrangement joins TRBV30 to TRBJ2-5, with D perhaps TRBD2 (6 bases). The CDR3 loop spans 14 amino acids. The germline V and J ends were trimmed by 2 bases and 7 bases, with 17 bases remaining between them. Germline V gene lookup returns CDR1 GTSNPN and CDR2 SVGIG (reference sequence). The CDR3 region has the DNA TGTGCCTGGAGTTCTAGCGTTCCTCGGGGGACCCAGTACTTC. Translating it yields CAWSSSVPRGTQYF. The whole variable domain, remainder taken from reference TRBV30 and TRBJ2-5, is SQTIHQWPATLVQPVGSPLSLECTVEGTSNPNLYWYRQAAGRGLQLLFYSVGIGQISSEVPQNLSASRPQDRQFILSSKKLLLSDSGFYLCAWSSSVPRGTQYFGPGTRLLVL.

CDR3 nucleotides: TGTGCCAGCAGCCGGGAGATCGCGAACACCGGGGAGCTGTTTTTT. Encoded protein: CASSREIANTGELFF. The chain carries TRBV5-4 and TRBJ2-2; tentative D call: TRBD2 (6 bases). This CDR3 spans 15 amino acids. Deletions cut 4 bases from V and 0 bases from J, with 10 bases between. The germline V gene encodes CDR1 SGHNT and CDR2 YYREEE (reference sequence).

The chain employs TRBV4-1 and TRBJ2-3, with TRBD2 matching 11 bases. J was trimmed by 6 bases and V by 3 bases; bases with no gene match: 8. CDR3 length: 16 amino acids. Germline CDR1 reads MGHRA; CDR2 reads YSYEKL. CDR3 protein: CASSHSSGGPGDTQYF. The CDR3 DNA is TGCGCCAGCAGCCACTCTAGCGGGGGGCCAGGGGATACGCAGTATTTT.

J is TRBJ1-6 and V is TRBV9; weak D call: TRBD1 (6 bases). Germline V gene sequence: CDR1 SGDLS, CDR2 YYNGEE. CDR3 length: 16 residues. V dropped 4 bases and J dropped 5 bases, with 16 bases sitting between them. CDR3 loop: CASSPHHTGNNSPLHF. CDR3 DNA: TGTGCCAGCAGCCCCCATCACACAGGGAATAATTCACCCCTCCACTTT.

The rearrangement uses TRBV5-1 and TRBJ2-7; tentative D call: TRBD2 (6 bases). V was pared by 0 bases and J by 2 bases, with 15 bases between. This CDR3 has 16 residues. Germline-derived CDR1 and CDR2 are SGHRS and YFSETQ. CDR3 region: CASSLAGVVGAYEQYF. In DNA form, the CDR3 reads TGCGCCAGCAGCTTGGCGGGGGTGGTGGGGGCCTACGAGCAGTACTTC. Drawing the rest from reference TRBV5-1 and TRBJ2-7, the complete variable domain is KAGVTQTPRYLIKTRGQQVTLSCSPISGHRSVSWYQQTPGQGLQFLFEYFSETQRNKGNFPGRFSGRQFSNSRSEMNVSTLELGDSALYLCASSLAGVVGAYEQYFGPGTRLTVT.

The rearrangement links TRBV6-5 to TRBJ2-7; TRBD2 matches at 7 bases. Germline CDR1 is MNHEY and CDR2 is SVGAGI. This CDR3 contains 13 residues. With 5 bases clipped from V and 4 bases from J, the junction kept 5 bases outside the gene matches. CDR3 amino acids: CASSGGVLYEQYF. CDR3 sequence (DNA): TGTGCCAGCAGTGGGGGGGTCCTATACGAGCAGTACTTC.

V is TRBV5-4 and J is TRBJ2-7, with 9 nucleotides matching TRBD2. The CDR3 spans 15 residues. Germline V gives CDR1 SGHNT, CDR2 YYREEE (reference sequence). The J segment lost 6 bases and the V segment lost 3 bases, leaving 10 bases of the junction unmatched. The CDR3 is CASSSPGGGGREQYF. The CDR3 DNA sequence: TGTGCCAGCAGCTCACCTGGCGGGGGGGGACGCGAGCAGTACTTC.

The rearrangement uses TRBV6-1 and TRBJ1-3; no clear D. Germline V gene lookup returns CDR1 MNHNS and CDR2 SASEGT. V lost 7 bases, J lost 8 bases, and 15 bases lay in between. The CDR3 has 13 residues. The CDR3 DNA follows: TGTGCCAGCACCCAGAACCCCCAAGACACCATATATTTT. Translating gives CASTQNPQDTIYF.

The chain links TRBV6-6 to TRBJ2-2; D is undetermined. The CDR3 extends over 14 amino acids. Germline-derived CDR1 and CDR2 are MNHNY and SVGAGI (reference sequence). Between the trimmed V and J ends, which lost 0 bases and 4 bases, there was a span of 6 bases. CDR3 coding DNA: TGTGCCAGCAGTTACTCGACAAGCACCGGGGAGCTGTTTTTT. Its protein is CASSYSTSTGELFF.

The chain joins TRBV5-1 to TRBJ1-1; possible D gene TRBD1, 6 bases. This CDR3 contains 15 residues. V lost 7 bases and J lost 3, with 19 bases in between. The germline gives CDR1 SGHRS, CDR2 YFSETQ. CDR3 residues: CASSNQRGKDTEAFF. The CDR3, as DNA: TGCGCCAGCTCTAACCAGAGGGGGAAGGACACTGAAGCTTTCTTT.

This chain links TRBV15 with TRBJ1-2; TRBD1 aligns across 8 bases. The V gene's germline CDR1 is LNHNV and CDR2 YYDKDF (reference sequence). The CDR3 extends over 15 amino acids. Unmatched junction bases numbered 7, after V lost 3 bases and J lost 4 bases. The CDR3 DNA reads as TGTGCCACCAGCAGCCGACAGGGGTTCGGCTATGGCTACACCTTC. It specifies CATSSRQGFGYGYTF.

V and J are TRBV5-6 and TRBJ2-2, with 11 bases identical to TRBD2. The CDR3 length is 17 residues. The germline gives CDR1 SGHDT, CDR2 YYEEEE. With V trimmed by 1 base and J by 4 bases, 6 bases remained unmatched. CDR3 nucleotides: TGTGCCAGCAGCTTGATGGGACTAGCGGAGTCCACCGGGGAGCTGTTTTTT. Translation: CASSLMGLAESTGELFF.